The T cell receptor (beta chain) under discussion was sequenced for a study of TIL therapy for anti-PD-1-resistant metastatic lung cancer. About the study: Patients then received nivolumab; progressors got lymphodepletion, TIL and IL-2. Median tumor mutation burden was about 1.5 mutations per megabase. Points from the study as a whole: TIL clonotype persistence in blood showed no apparent association with response.

The time point here: pre-treatment sample, taken before nivolumab and TIL therapy. Patients were adults with stage 4 NSCLC. Remarks on this clone: Antigen unknown.

Between the trimmed V and J ends, which lost 0 bases and 5 bases, there was a span of 9 bases. Germline values: CDR1 SGHDT, CDR2 YYEEEE. This CDR3 spans 13 amino acids. The libraries were made with immunoSEQ v3. This table comes from immunoSEQ multiplex PCR, and its TCRdb copy is limited to in-frame clones, with some not included. Here the sample spans just over 20,000 clones, 60% to 85% being singletons. V usage is TRBV5-6 and J usage is TRBJ2-7; no firm D call. This sample comprised blood, obtained at baseline. The clonotype was recovered from a person aged 25 to 85 with non-small cell lung cancer. CDR3 sequence (DNA): TGTGCCAGCAGCTTGGATACGGGCCACGAGCAGTACTTC. Its translation: CASSLDTGHEQYF.